A selection of T cell receptor beta chains follows, all from one sample in a study of blood T cell repertoires in COVID-19. The table came from immunoSEQ multiplex PCR; TCRdb's copy has only in-frame clones and leaves some out. This table has approximately 260,000 clones, over 80% appearing once. The sample consisted of PBMCs or T cells enriched from blood (not recorded which). The source is a woman aged 18-30 years who had recovered from COVID-19. Each CDR3 is given with its conserved first and last residue. The order of the fields is CDR3 length, V gene, J gene, clone size, D gene, CDR3 protein, CDR3 DNA. D genes are given only for firm matches. Clone size, where shown, is once, few, many, or a class for clones that have expanded.

length: 15
V: TRBV9
J: TRBJ2-1
size: .
D: .
CDR3: CASSVGGPSYNEQFF
DNA: TGTGCCAGCAGCGTAGGCGGGCCCTCCTACAATGAGCAGTTCTTC

length: 11
V: TRBV28
J: TRBJ1-2
size: .
D: .
CDR3: CASSFFYGYTF
DNA: TGTGCCAGCAGTTTCTTCTATGGCTACACCTTC

length: 11
V: TRBV2
J: TRBJ1-2
size: .
D: .
CDR3: CASRAVGGYTF
DNA: TGTGCCAGCAGGGCGGTAGGAGGCTACACCTTC

length: 14
V: TRBV7-2
J: TRBJ1-2
size: few
D: TRBD1
CDR3: CASSTDRGPYGYTF
DNA: TGTGCCAGCAGCACCGACAGGGGCCCTTATGGCTACACCTTC

length: 16
V: TRBV4-3
J: TRBJ1-2
size: .
D: .
CDR3: CASSQEPPGRDYGYTF
DNA: TGCGCCAGCAGCCAAGAACCTCCGGGGAGGGACTATGGCTACACCTTC

length: 12
V: TRBV10-1
J: TRBJ1-2
size: .
D: TRBD1
CDR3: CARMGQGRSYTF
DNA: TGCGCCAGAATGGGACAGGGGAGGAGCTACACCTTC

length: 17
V: TRBV7-8
J: TRBJ1-5
size: once
D: TRBD1
CDR3: CASSLADGTGGDQPQHF
DNA: TGTGCCAGCAGCTTAGCAGATGGGACAGGGGGGGATCAGCCCCAGCATTTT

length: 12
V: TRBV5-1
J: TRBJ1-3
size: .
D: .
CDR3: CASRGSEDTIYF
DNA: TGCGCCAGCAGGGGTAGTGAGGACACCATATATTTT

length: 14
V: TRBV24-1
J: TRBJ1-2
size: .
D: TRBD1
CDR3: CATSEIGGTNGYTF
DNA: TGTGCCACCAGTGAGATAGGGGGCACAAATGGCTACACCTTC

length: 13
V: TRBV12-3/TRBV12-4
J: TRBJ2-2
size: .
D: TRBD2
CDR3: CASSLGGRGELFF
DNA: TGTGCCAGCAGTTTGGGAGGGAGAGGGGAGCTGTTTTTT

length: 16
V: TRBV16
J: TRBJ2-7
size: .
D: .
CDR3: CASSRDGGASPYEQYF
DNA: TGTGCCAGCAGTCGGGACGGGGGAGCGTCCCCCTACGAGCAGTACTTC

length: 12
V: TRBV24-1
J: TRBJ1-2
size: .
D: .
CDR3: CATSDRTDGYTF
DNA: TGTGCCACCAGTGACAGGACAGATGGCTACACCTTC

length: 13
V: TRBV11-3
J: TRBJ1-3
size: .
D: .
CDR3: CASSFNSGNTIYF
DNA: TGTGCCAGCAGCTTTAACTCTGGAAACACCATATATTTT

length: 18
V: TRBV7-3
J: TRBJ2-7
size: .
D: .
CDR3: CASSLTPGNRPVLYEQYF
DNA: TGTGCCAGCAGCTTAACCCCGGGTAATAGGCCGGTCCTCTACGAGCAGTACTTC

length: 13
V: TRBV7-3
J: TRBJ1-1
size: .
D: TRBD1
CDR3: CASSQTGGTEAFF
DNA: TGTGCCAGCAGCCAGACAGGGGGCACTGAAGCTTTCTTT

length: 16
V: TRBV28
J: TRBJ2-7
size: .
D: TRBD2
CDR3: CASSSFSSGRNYEQYF
DNA: TGTGCCAGCAGTTCTTTTTCTAGCGGGAGGAACTACGAGCAGTACTTC

length: 11
V: TRBV18
J: TRBJ1-1
size: .
D: TRBD1
CDR3: CATRQGVPAFF
DNA: TGTGCCACCCGACAGGGAGTACCAGCTTTCTTT

length: 15
V: TRBV19
J: TRBJ1-1
size: .
D: .
CDR3: CASSIGYGRDTEAFF
DNA: TGTGCCAGTAGTATAGGCTACGGCCGGGACACTGAAGCTTTCTTT

length: 12
V: TRBV12-3/TRBV12-4
J: TRBJ1-2
size: .
D: .
CDR3: CASRTANYGYTF
DNA: TGTGCCAGCAGAACAGCAAACTATGGCTACACCTTC

length: 12
V: TRBV12-3/TRBV12-4
J: TRBJ1-5
size: .
D: .
CDR3: CASSRQVQPQHF
DNA: TGTGCCAGCAGTCGTCAGGTCCAGCCCCAGCATTTT

length: 15
V: TRBV19
J: TRBJ1-2
size: few
D: TRBD1
CDR3: CASSISWTGGFGYTF
DNA: TGTGCCAGTAGTATTTCTTGGACAGGGGGTTTTGGCTACACCTTC

length: 16
V: TRBV5-5
J: TRBJ1-1
size: .
D: TRBD1
CDR3: CASSSKGQGGAGEAFF
DNA: TGTGCCAGCAGCTCGAAGGGACAGGGAGGTGCAGGGGAAGCTTTCTTT

length: 14
V: TRBV30
J: TRBJ1-2
size: .
D: TRBD1
CDR3: CAWSVRDRVYGYTF
DNA: TGTGCCTGGAGTGTTCGGGACAGGGTTTATGGCTACACCTTC

length: 13
V: TRBV9
J: TRBJ2-2
size: .
D: TRBD1
CDR3: CASSVQGAGELFF
DNA: TGTGCCAGCAGCGTACAGGGGGCCGGGGAGCTGTTTTTT

length: 13
V: TRBV5-4
J: TRBJ1-1
size: .
D: TRBD1
CDR3: CASIGTGNTEAFF
DNA: TGTGCCAGCATTGGGACAGGGAACACTGAAGCTTTCTTT

length: 14
V: TRBV11-2
J: TRBJ2-2
size: .
D: .
CDR3: CASSLAQGGGELFF
DNA: TGTGCCAGCAGCTTAGCCCAGGGGGGCGGGGAGCTGTTTTTT

length: 14
V: TRBV5-8
J: TRBJ1-2
size: .
D: .
CDR3: CASSLWGRGVGYTF
DNA: TGTGCCAGCAGCTTGTGGGGCAGGGGTGTAGGCTACACCTTC

length: 15
V: TRBV11-2
J: TRBJ2-6
size: once
D: .
CDR3: CASSNGIVGANVLTF
DNA: TGTGCCAGCAGCAACGGGATCGTAGGGGCCAACGTCCTGACTTTC

length: 12
V: TRBV24-1
J: TRBJ2-1
size: .
D: TRBD2
CDR3: CATRGGGGEQFF
DNA: TGTGCCACCCGGGGGGGCGGTGGTGAGCAGTTCTTC

length: 16
V: TRBV5-4
J: TRBJ1-2
size: .
D: TRBD1
CDR3: CASSLDTGGSLYGYTF
DNA: TGTGCCAGCAGCTTAGACACAGGGGGCTCTTTGTATGGCTACACCTTC

length: 14
V: TRBV7-2
J: TRBJ1-2
size: .
D: TRBD1
CDR3: CASTLDRGDYGYTF
DNA: TGTGCCAGCACCTTGGACAGGGGGGACTATGGCTACACCTTC

length: 15
V: TRBV4-3
J: TRBJ2-1
size: .
D: TRBD1
CDR3: CASSQYRGIRNEQFF
DNA: TGCGCCAGCAGCCAATACAGGGGGATAAGAAATGAGCAGTTCTTC

length: 13
V: TRBV5-3
J: TRBJ2-5
size: .
D: TRBD1
CDR3: CARSTGGGETQYF
DNA: TGTGCCAGAAGCACAGGGGGCGGGGAGACCCAGTACTTC

length: 15
V: TRBV7-9
J: TRBJ1-2
size: few
D: TRBD1
CDR3: CASDPPGTGIYGYTF
DNA: TGTGCCAGCGATCCTCCCGGGACAGGGATATATGGCTACACCTTC

length: 15
V: TRBV4-3
J: TRBJ1-3
size: .
D: .
CDR3: CASSQDWTAGNTIYF
DNA: TGCGCCAGCAGCCAAGACTGGACAGCTGGAAACACCATATATTTT

length: 14
V: TRBV28
J: TRBJ2-1
size: once
D: .
CDR3: CASSFLASYNEQFF
DNA: TGTGCCAGCAGTTTCCTGGCCTCCTACAATGAGCAGTTCTTC

length: 15
V: TRBV4-3
J: TRBJ1-2
size: .
D: .
CDR3: CASSQPQQGSGGYTF
DNA: TGCGCCAGCAGCCAACCTCAACAGGGATCGGGTGGCTACACCTTC

length: 13
V: TRBV13
J: TRBJ1-1
size: .
D: .
CDR3: CASSSFGQGEAFF
DNA: TGTGCCAGCAGCTCCTTCGGGCAGGGTGAAGCTTTCTTT

length: 16
V: TRBV28
J: TRBJ1-5
size: .
D: TRBD1
CDR3: CASRTQARGLGQPQHF
DNA: TGTGCCAGCAGGACCCAGGCCAGGGGGCTTGGTCAGCCCCAGCATTTT

length: 15
V: TRBV6-5
J: TRBJ1-5
size: .
D: TRBD1
CDR3: CASRGDSNSNQPQHF
DNA: TGTGCCAGCAGGGGGGACAGTAATAGCAATCAGCCCCAGCATTTT

length: 14
V: TRBV28
J: TRBJ2-3
size: once
D: TRBD1
CDR3: CASSSYTGADTQYF
DNA: TGTGCCAGCAGTAGTTATACAGGGGCAGATACGCAGTATTTT

length: 15
V: TRBV7-9
J: TRBJ1-6
size: .
D: TRBD1
CDR3: CASSSPGTGISPLHF
DNA: TGTGCCAGCAGCTCCCCCGGGACAGGGATTTCACCCCTCCACTTT

length: 19
V: TRBV4-3
J: TRBJ1-5
size: .
D: .
CDR3: CASSQDHGGGSNSNQPQHF
DNA: TGCGCCAGCAGCCAAGATCACGGAGGAGGAAGTAATAGCAATCAGCCCCAGCATTTT

length: 15
V: TRBV7-2
J: TRBJ1-3
size: .
D: .
CDR3: CASSPPSDSGNTIYF
DNA: TGTGCCAGCAGCCCCCCCAGCGATTCTGGAAACACCATATATTTT